This TCR beta chain was retrieved from a study of T cells in Graves' hyperthyroidism and ophthalmopathy. Criteria for exclusion of patients were uncontrolled infection, other autoimmune disease, pregnancy or lactation. TCR beta CDR3 regions were amplified from RNA transcripts. Using the HTBI primer set, a first-round RT-PCR was run on the TCR CDR3. TCRdb passed the multiplex PCR reads through MiXCR, listing each CDR3 protein once. The data contain 620,000 or so distinct CDR3 sequences, roughly 15% of them seen just once; the ten biggest clones take up roughly an eighth. The CDR3 spans 20 residues. V lost 5 bases to trimming and J lost 4 bases, with 31 bases between them. Germline V CDR1 and CDR2: MDHEN, SYDVKM. Many counts were recorded for this clonotype.

The chain employs TRBV28 and TRBJ2-3, with D possibly being TRBD1 (11 bases). What was sequenced was blood. This receptor was taken from a woman in her fifties or sixties with Graves' ophthalmopathy. The CDR3 sequence: CASSAGQGGRSGRDPDTQYF. For the CDR3, the DNA is TGTGCCAGCAGTGCGGGACAGGGGGGCCGAAGCGGGAGGGACCCAGATACGCAGTATTTT. Full variable domain (missing parts from reference TRBV28 and TRBJ2-3): DVKVTQSSRYLVKRTGEKVFLECVQDMDHENMFWYRQDPGLGLRLIYFSYDVKMKEKGDIPEGYSVSREKKERFSLILESASTNQTSMYLCASSAGQGGRSGRDPDTQYFGPGTRLTVL.